Given below is one TCR beta chain in context. The data belong to a study of T cell clones after liver transplantation. Some clones are missing from TCRdb's copy, which holds only in-frame ones; the method was immunoSEQ multiplex PCR. Seen here are some 120,000 clones, less than 95% observed once, and the top ten hold approximately 0.84%. The CDR3 runs 11 residues. The germline V and J ends were trimmed by 3 bases and 6 bases, with 7 bases remaining between them. The germline V gene encodes CDR1 DFQATT and CDR2 SNEGSKA (reference sequence). The gene calls are TRBV20-1 and TRBJ2-3, with D perhaps matching TRBD1 or TRBD2 (5 bases each). This clonotype was obtained from a human patient who received a liver transplant. Some T cells may be the graft donor's. The sample consisted of CD4+ T cells from blood, taken 12 months after liver transplant. The CDR3, as DNA: TGCAGTGCTAGCTGGGGGGATACGCAGTATTTT. As protein: CSASWGDTQYF.